Following are 16 T cell receptor beta chains from one sample sequenced in a study of cytomegalovirus exposure and HLA in healthy donors. Primers for the PCR totalled 60 Vbeta and 13 Jbeta. TCRdb keeps only in-frame clones here, not all; method: immunoSEQ multiplex PCR. The data show approximately 110,000 clones, around 82% seen once. Input material: PBMCs. The receptors were gathered from a man aged 35 to 55 in good health and CMV-seronegative.

The J gene is TRBJ2-7, the V gene TRBV4-1, with 11 bases that match TRBD1. This CDR3 region has 15 residues. The V and J ends lost 3 bases and 2 bases, in that order; junction bases with no gene match: 3. Germline CDR1 is MGHRA and CDR2 is YSYEKL. The CDR3 region has the DNA TGCGCCAGCAGCCAGCCGGGACAGGGGGCCTACGAGCAGTACTTC. Encoded protein: CASSQPGQGAYEQYF.

The gene calls are TRBV4-2 and TRBJ1-3; 8 bases are shared with TRBD1. Germline V gene lookup returns CDR1 LGHNA and CDR2 YNFKEQ. There are 15 residues in the CDR3. Trimming removed 0 bases from V and 4 bases from J; junction bases left unmatched: 2. The CDR3 nucleotides are TGTGCCAGCAGCCAAGAGGACAGGGAAGGAAACACCATATATTTT. Translating it yields CASSQEDREGNTIYF.

The chain has TRBV5-1 and TRBJ1-4; 9 bases agree with TRBD1. There are 14 residues in the CDR3. The germline V gene encodes CDR1 SGHRS and CDR2 YFSETQ. With V trimmed by 3 bases and J by 8 bases, 5 bases remained unmatched. CDR3 nucleotides: TGCGCCAGCAGCTCGGACAGGGGAGGGGAAAAACTGTTTTTT. Its protein is CASSSDRGGEKLFF.

This clone was recorded a few times. In DNA form, the CDR3 reads TGTGCCAGCACCCGACTAGCGGGGAGAGAGACCCAGTACTTC. It codes for CASTRLAGRETQYF. The chain is built from TRBV6-6 and TRBJ2-5; TRBD2 matches at 11 bases. V lost 7 bases to trimming and J lost 4 bases; unmatched junction nucleotides: 5. This CDR3 has 14 amino acids. Germline V CDR1 and CDR2: MNHNY, SVGAGI (reference sequence).

The V and J genes are TRBV5-1 and TRBJ2-7, with 7 positions matching TRBD1. The CDR3 is 13 residues long. J gave up 5 bases and V 4 bases, and 6 bases lay outside the gene matches. Germline CDR1 is SGHRS and CDR2 is YFSETQ. The CDR3 sequence: CASSDHRGNEQYF. CDR3 DNA sequence: TGCGCCAGCAGCGACCACAGGGGTAACGAGCAGTACTTC. Looking up the rest from reference TRBV5-1 and TRBJ2-7 gives the full variable domain: KAGVTQTPRYLIKTRGQQVTLSCSPISGHRSVSWYQQTPGQGLQFLFEYFSETQRNKGNFPGRFSGRQFSNSRSEMNVSTLELGDSALYLCASSDHRGNEQYFGPGTRLTVT.

The chain carries TRBV7-3 and TRBJ2-1; 7 bases line up with TRBD2. Losses at the gene ends were 5 bases for V and 5 bases for J; bases not matched to a gene: 6. Germline lookup yields CDR1 SGHTA and CDR2 FQGTGA. The CDR3 contains 14 residues. The CDR3 DNA reads as TGTGCCAGCAGCCGAGCGGGACCGAACAATGAGCAGTTCTTC. Its translation is CASSRAGPNNEQFF.

This sequence joins TRBV7-3 and TRBJ2-7, with 10 nucleotides matching TRBD1. From germline, CDR1 is SGHTA and CDR2 FQGTGA. Losses at the gene ends were 1 base for V and 5 bases for J; bases not matched to a gene: 8. The CDR3 length is 16 residues. CDR3 sequence (DNA): TGTGCCAGCAGCTTAATGCGGACAGGGGGGAGTGACGAGCAGTACTTC. This sequence encodes CASSLMRTGGSDEQYF.

This clone appeared once. The chain combines TRBV18 with TRBJ1-1; D perhaps matches TRBD1 (6 bases). This CDR3 has 16 residues. Between the trimmed V and J ends, which lost 3 bases and 4 bases, there was a span of 18 bases. Germline V gives CDR1 KGHSH, CDR2 LQKENI. The CDR3 reads CASSPLPGQRGTEAFF. The CDR3 nucleotides read TGTGCCAGCTCACCCCTCCCTGGACAGAGGGGCACTGAAGCTTTCTTT.

Points on this clone: This sample also contains other DNA sequences that code for the same CDR3. V gene TRBV19 combines with J gene TRBJ1-5, with D possibly TRBD1 on 5 matching bases. This CDR3 is built from 13 residues. Germline CDR1 LNHDA, CDR2 SQIVND (reference sequence). CDR3 sequence: CASSIDRDQPQHF. The CDR3 region has the DNA TGTGCATCGAGTATCGACAGAGATCAGCCCCAGCATTTT.

The chain combines TRBV7-6 with TRBJ1-5; D perhaps matches TRBD1 (6 bases). The CDR3 runs to 12 residues. V was pared by 1 base and J by 8 bases, with 6 bases between. The germline V gene encodes CDR1 SGHVS and CDR2 FNYEAQ. The CDR3 protein is CASSLEGEPQHF. The CDR3 nucleotides are TGTGCCAGCAGCTTAGAGGGGGAGCCCCAGCATTTT.

The rearrangement links TRBV29-1 to TRBJ1-2, with a possible D match to TRBD1 (5 bases). The germline V and J ends were trimmed by 6 bases and 8 bases, with 19 bases remaining between them. This CDR3 comprises 13 residues. Germline loops: CDR1 SQVTM, CDR2 ANQGSEA. The CDR3 DNA reads as TGCAGCGTGCCCCAGGGCACCTTAGGGGGCTACACCTTC. Its protein product is CSVPQGTLGGYTF. The variable domain in full, with the rest retrieved from reference TRBV29-1 and TRBJ1-2, is SAVISQKPSRDICQRGTSLTIQCQVDSQVTMMFWYRQQPGQSLTLIATANQGSEATYESGFVIDKFPISRPNLTFSTLTVSNMSPEDSSIYLCSVPQGTLGGYTFGSGTRLTVV.

This chain uses TRBV7-9 with TRBJ2-1; TRBD2 agrees at 8 bases. Germline trimming cut 4 bases from V and 5 bases from J; bases unmatched to any gene: 10. The CDR3 has 16 amino acids. Germline assignment: CDR1 SEHNR and CDR2 FQNEAQ (reference sequence). CDR3 residues: CASSSRNSGGNNEQFF. The CDR3 DNA is TGTGCCAGCAGCTCACGAAACAGCGGGGGTAACAATGAGCAGTTCTTC.

The chain has TRBV5-4 and TRBJ2-5; 11 bases line up with TRBD2. This CDR3 is 15 amino acids long. The V and J ends lost 4 bases and 0 bases, in that order; junction bases with no gene match: 2. Looked up from germline, CDR1 is SGHNT and CDR2 is YYREEE (reference sequence). CDR3 sequence: CASSRGLADQETQYF. The CDR3 nucleotides read TGTGCCAGCAGCCGGGGACTAGCGGACCAAGAGACCCAGTACTTC.

The chain has TRBV11-3 and TRBJ2-5; D possibly corresponds to TRBD1 (5 bases). The germline V gene encodes CDR1 SGHNT and CDR2 YENEEA. The V and J ends lost 1 base and 5 bases respectively, with 17 bases between them. This CDR3 comprises 16 residues. This CDR3 reads CASSLVSGQGFETQYF. CDR3 coding DNA: TGTGCCAGCAGCTTAGTTTCCGGGCAGGGTTTCGAGACCCAGTACTTC. Full variable domain (outside the CDR3, taken from reference TRBV11-3 and TRBJ2-5): EAGVVQSPRYKIIEKKQPVAFWCNPISGHNTLYWYLQNLGQGPELLIRYENEEAVDDSQLPKDRFSAERLKGVDSTLKIQPAELGDSAVYLCASSLVSGQGFETQYFGPGTRLLVL.

This chain joins TRBV7-2 and TRBJ2-2; TRBD2 agrees at 12 bases. CDR1 is SGHTA, CDR2 FQGNSA, per germline. The V and J ends lost 0 bases and 7 bases, in that order; junction bases with no gene match: 3. The CDR3 extends over 16 amino acids. CDR3 DNA sequence: TGTGCCAGCAGCTTAGCGGCTAGCGGGGGGGTCGGGGAGCTGTTTTTT. Protein: CASSLAASGGVGELFF.

The J gene is TRBJ1-3, the V gene TRBV9, with D perhaps TRBD1 (6 bases). Trimming cost V 0 bases and J 2 bases, with 9 bases left between them. Looked up from germline, CDR1 is SGDLS and CDR2 is YYNGEE. The CDR3 spans 15 residues. CDR3: CASSVAGVTGNTIYF. As DNA, the CDR3 is TGTGCCAGCAGCGTAGCAGGGGTGACTGGAAACACCATATATTTT.